This T cell receptor beta chain was documented in a study of blood T cell repertoires in COVID-19. There are 14 residues in the CDR3. The germline V gene has CDR1 SGHTA and CDR2 FQGNSA. Trimming removed 6 bases at V and 8 bases at J, with 17 bases between. How the authors handled the data: Nucleated cell counts were estimated from reference gene primer amplification. The assay was immunoSEQ multiplex PCR, and TCRdb's table has in-frame clones only and misses some. V and J calls and clone size follow that table, whereas D and trimming were derived from the DNA. The table lists around 88,000 clones, about 78% of them singletons.

The clonotype comes from a man between 45 and 60 years old who had recovered from COVID-19. This rearrangement joins TRBV7-2 to TRBJ2-1, with a tentative D call TRBD2 (5 bases). What was sequenced was peripheral blood. The CDR3 spells CASRLSTSGYEQFF. CDR3 DNA sequence: TGTGCCAGCAGGCTTAGTACAAGCGGCTATGAGCAGTTCTTC.